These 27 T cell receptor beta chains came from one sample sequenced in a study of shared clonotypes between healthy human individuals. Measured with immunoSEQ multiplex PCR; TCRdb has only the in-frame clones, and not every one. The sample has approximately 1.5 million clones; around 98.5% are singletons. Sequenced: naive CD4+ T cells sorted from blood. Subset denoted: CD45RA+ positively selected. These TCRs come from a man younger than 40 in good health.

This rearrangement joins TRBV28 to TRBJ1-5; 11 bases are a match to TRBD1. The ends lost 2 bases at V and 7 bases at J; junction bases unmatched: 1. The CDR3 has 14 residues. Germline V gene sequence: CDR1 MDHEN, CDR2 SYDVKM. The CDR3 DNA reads TGTGCCAGCAGTTTAGGGACAGGGGGGCAGCCCCAGCATTTT. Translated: CASSLGTGGQPQHF.

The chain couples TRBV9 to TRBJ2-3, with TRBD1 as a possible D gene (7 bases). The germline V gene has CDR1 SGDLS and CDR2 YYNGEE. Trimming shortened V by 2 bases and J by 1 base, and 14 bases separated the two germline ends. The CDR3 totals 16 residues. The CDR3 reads CASSVESRGGTDTQYF. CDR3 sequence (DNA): TGTGCCAGCAGCGTTGAATCCAGGGGGGGCACAGATACGCAGTATTTT.

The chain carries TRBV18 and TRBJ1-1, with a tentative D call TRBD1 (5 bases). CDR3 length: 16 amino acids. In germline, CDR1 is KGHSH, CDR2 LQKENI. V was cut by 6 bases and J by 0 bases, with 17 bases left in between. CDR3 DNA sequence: TGTGCCAGCTCGACCGGAGACAGATCAATGAACACTGAAGCTTTCTTT. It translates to CASSTGDRSMNTEAFF.

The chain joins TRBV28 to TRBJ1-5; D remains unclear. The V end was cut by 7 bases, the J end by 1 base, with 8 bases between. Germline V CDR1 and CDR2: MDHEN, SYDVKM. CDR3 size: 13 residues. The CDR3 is CASTWESNQPQHF. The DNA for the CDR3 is TGTGCCAGCACCTGGGAGAGCAATCAGCCCCAGCATTTT.

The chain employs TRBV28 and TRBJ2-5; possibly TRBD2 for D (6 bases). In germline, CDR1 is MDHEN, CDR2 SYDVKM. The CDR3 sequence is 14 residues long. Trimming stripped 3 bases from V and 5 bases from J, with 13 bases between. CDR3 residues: CASSFAGLPETQYF. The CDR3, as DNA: TGTGCCAGCAGTTTCGCGGGACTCCCGGAGACCCAGTACTTC.

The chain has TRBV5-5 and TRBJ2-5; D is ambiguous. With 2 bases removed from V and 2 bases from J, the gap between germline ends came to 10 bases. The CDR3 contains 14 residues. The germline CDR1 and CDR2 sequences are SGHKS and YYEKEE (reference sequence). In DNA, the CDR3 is TGTGCCAGCAGCTTTAGACCCTATCAAGAGACCCAGTACTTC. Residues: CASSFRPYQETQYF.

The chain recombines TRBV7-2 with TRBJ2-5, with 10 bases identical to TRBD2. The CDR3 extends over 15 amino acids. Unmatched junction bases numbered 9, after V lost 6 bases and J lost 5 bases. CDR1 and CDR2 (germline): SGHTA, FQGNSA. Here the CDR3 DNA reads TGTGCCAGCAGACGTAGCGGGGGGATATCGGAGACCCAGTACTTC. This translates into CASRRSGGISETQYF.

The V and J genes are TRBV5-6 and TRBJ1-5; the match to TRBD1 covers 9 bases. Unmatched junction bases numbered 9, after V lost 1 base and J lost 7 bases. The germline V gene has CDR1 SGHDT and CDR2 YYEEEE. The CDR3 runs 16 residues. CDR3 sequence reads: CASSLFTGQGIQPQHF. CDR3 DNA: TGTGCCAGCAGCTTGTTCACGGGACAGGGCATCCAGCCCCAGCATTTT.

The DNA of the CDR3 is TGTGCCAGCAGCGTATCGTGGACGTCTGAAGCTTTCTTT. Translation gives CASSVSWTSEAFF. The chain couples TRBV9 to TRBJ1-1, with D hard to call. V was cut by 1 base and J by 6 bases, with 10 bases left in between. CDR1 and CDR2 from the germline V gene are SGDLS and YYNGEE. The CDR3 contains 13 residues.

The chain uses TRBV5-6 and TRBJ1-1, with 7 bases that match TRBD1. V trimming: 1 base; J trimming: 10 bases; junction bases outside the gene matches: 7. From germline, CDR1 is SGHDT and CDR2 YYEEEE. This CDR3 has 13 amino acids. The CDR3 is CASSLRQGLRAFF. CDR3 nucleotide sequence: TGTGCCAGCAGCTTGAGACAGGGCTTAAGAGCTTTCTTT.

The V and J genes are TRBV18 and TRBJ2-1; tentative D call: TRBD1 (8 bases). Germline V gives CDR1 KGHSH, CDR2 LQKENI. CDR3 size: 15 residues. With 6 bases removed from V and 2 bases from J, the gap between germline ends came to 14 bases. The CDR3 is CASSSQGGAYNEQFF. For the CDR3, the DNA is TGTGCCAGCTCGTCACAGGGGGGGGCCTACAATGAGCAGTTCTTC.

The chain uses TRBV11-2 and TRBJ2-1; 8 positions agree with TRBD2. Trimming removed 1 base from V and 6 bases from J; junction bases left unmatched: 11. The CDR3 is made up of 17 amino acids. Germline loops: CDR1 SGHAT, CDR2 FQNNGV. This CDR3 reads CASSLGTSLGWGNEQFF. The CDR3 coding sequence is TGTGCCAGCAGCTTAGGGACTAGCTTAGGTTGGGGCAATGAGCAGTTCTTC.

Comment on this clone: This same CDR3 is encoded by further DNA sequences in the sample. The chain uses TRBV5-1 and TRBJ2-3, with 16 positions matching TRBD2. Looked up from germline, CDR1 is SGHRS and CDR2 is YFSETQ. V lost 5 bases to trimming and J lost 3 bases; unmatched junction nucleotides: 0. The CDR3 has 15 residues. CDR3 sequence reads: CASRGLAGGTDTQYF. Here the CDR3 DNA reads TGCGCCAGCAGGGGACTAGCGGGAGGGACAGATACGCAGTATTTT.

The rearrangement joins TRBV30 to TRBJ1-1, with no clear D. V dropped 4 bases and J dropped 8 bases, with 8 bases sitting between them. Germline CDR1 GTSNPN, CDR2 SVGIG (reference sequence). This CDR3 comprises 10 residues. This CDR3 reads CAWTQIEAFF. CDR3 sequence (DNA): TGTGCCTGGACCCAAATCGAAGCTTTCTTT.

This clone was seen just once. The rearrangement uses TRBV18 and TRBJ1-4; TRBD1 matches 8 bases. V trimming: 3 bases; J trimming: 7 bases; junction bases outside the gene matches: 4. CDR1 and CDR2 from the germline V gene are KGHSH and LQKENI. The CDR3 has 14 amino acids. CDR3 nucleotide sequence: TGTGCCAGCTCACCTGGGACAGGCCGTGAAAAACTGTTTTTT. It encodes CASSPGTGREKLFF.

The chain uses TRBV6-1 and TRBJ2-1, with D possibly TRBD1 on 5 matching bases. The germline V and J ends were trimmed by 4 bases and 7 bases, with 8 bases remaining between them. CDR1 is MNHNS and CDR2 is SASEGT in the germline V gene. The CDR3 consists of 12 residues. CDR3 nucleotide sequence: TGTGCCAGCAGTGCATCAGGGAATGAGCAGTTCTTC. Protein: CASSASGNEQFF.

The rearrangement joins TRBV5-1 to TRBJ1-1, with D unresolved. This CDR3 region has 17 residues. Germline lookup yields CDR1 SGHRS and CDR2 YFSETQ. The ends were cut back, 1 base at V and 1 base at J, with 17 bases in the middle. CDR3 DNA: TGCGCCAGCAGCTTGCCTCCTCCGGACTGGAAGAACACTGAAGCTTTCTTT. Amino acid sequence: CASSLPPPDWKNTEAFF.

The chain's CDR3 is CASRSGKLVGELFF. In DNA, the CDR3 is TGTGCCAGCAGATCCGGGAAACTGGTCGGGGAGCTGTTTTTT. This rearrangement joins TRBV28 to TRBJ2-2, with a tentative D call TRBD2 (5 bases). Germline CDR1 MDHEN, CDR2 SYDVKM. Trimming stripped 6 bases from V and 7 bases from J, with 15 bases between. The CDR3 runs to 14 residues.

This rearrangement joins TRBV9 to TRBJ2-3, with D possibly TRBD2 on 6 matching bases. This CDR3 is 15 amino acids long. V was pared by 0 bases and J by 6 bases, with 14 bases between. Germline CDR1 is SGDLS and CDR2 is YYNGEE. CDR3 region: CASSVEPSESDTQYF. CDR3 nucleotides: TGTGCCAGCAGCGTAGAGCCTAGCGAAAGTGATACGCAGTATTTT. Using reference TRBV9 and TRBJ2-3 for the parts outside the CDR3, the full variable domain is DSGVTQTPKHLITATGQRVTLRCSPRSGDLSVYWYQQSLDQGLQFLIQYYNGEERAKGNILERFSAQQFPDLHSELNLSSLELGDSALYFCASSVEPSESDTQYFGPGTRLTVL.

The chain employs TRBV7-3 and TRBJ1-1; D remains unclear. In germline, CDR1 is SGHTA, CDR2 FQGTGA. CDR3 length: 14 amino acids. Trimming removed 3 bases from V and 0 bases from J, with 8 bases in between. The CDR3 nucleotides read TGTGCCAGCAGCTTCCGGGTCATGAACACTGAAGCTTTCTTT. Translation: CASSFRVMNTEAFF.

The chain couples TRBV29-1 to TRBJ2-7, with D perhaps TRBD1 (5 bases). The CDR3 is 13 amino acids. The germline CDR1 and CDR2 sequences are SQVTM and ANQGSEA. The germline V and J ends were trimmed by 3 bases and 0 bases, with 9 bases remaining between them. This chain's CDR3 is CSVDRVRSYEQYF. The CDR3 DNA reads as TGCAGCGTTGACAGGGTCCGCTCCTACGAGCAGTACTTC.

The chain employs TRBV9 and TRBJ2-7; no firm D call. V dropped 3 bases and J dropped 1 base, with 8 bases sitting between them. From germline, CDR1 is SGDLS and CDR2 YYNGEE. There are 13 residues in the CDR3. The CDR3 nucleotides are TGTGCCAGCAGCGGAGGACCATCCTACGAGCAGTACTTC. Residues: CASSGGPSYEQYF.

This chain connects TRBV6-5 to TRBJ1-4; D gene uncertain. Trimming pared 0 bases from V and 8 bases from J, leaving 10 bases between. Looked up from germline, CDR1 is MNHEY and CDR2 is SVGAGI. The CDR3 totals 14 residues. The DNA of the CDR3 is TGTGCCAGCAGTTACTCCCACAATAGGGAAAAACTGTTTTTT. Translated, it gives CASSYSHNREKLFF.

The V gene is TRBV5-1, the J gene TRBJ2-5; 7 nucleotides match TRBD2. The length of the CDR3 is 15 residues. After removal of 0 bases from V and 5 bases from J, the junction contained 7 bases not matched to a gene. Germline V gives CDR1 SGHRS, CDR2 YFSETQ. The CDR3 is CASSLATGGGETQYF. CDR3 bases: TGCGCCAGCAGCTTGGCGACGGGAGGTGGTGAGACCCAGTACTTC.

Written as DNA, the CDR3 is TGTGCCAGCTCCCCAAGGACGGGAGGGCAGAGGGAGCAGTACTTC. Amino acids: CASSPRTGGQREQYF. The chain recombines TRBV18 with TRBJ2-7; 8 bases agree with TRBD2. J gave up 7 bases and V 6 bases, and 14 bases lay outside the gene matches. In germline, CDR1 is KGHSH, CDR2 LQKENI. This CDR3 comprises 15 residues.

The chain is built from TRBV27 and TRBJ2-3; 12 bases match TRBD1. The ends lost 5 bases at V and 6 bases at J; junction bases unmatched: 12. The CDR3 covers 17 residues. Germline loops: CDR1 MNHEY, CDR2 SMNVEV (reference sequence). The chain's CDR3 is CASSPLSPGQGADTQYF. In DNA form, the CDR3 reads TGTGCCAGCAGTCCACTCAGTCCGGGACAGGGGGCGGATACGCAGTATTTT.

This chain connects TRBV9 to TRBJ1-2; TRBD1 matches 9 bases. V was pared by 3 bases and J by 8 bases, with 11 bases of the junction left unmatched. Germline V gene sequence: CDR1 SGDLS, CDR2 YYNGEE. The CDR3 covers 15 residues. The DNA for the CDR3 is TGTGCCAGCAGCGGACCGGGACAGGGTTCGAGCGGCTACACCTTC. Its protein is CASSGPGQGSSGYTF.